The present T cell receptor beta chain was sequenced within a study of blood T cell repertoires in COVID-19. Study at large: Some COVID-19 samples were acute and others convalescent; all came from the United States, Italy and Spain.

Original processing notes: How many nucleated cells were present was estimated from reference gene primer amplification. TCRdb's table, derived via immunoSEQ multiplex PCR, lists solely in-frame clones and lacks some. The V and J calls and clone size were taken over from that table, and D and trimming were inferred from the DNA. The repertoire consists of 270,000 or so clones, with approximately 80% occurring once and the leading ten covering around 3%. V dropped 2 bases and J dropped 4; count of bases not matched to a gene: 5. The CDR3 extends over 16 amino acids. Germline V CDR1 and CDR2: LGHNA, YNFKEQ.

The specimen sequenced was peripheral blood. V usage is TRBV4-2 and J usage is TRBJ2-1, with 10 bases fitting TRBD2. This receptor was obtained from a woman in her sixties with active or convalescent COVID-19. CDR3 amino acids: CASSQHGAGGYNEQFF. The CDR3 DNA sequence: TGTGCCAGCAGCCAACACGGAGCGGGGGGGTACAATGAGCAGTTCTTC.